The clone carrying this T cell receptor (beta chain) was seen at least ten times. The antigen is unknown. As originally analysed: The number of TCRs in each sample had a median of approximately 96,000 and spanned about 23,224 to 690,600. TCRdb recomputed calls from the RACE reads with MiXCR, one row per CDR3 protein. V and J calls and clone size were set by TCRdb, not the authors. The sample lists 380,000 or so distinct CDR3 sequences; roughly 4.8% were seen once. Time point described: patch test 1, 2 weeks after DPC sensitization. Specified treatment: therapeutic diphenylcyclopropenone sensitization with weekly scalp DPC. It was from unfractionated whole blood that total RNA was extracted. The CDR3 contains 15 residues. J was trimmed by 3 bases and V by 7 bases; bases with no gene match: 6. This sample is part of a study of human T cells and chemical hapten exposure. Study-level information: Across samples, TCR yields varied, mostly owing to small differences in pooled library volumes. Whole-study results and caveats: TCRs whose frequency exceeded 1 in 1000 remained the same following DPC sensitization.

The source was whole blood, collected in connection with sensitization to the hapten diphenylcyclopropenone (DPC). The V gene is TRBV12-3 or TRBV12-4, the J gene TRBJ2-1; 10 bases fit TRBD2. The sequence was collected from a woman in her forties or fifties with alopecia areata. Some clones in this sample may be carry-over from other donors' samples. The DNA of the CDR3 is TGTGCCAGCATTCCGGGACTAGCGTTCTACAATGAGCAGTTCTTC. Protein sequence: CASIPGLAFYNEQFF.